This note documents a single TCR beta chain sequence. Only in-frame clones appear in the TCRdb table, and some are missing; sequencing was by immunoSEQ multiplex PCR. The sample contains approximately 92,000 clones, about 92% of which appear only once. The data were obtained in a study of T cell changes during pregnancy in multiple sclerosis. Germline loops: CDR1 SGHDT, CDR2 YYEEEE. The CDR3 has 13 amino acids. Trimming removed 3 bases at V and 5 bases at J, with 11 bases between. The material sequenced was peripheral blood, taken in the first trimester of pregnancy. The chain carries TRBV5-6 and TRBJ2-5; a weak D match, TRBD1 (6 bases). This sequence originates from a female donor with multiple sclerosis, enrolled in a pregnancy study. The CDR3 loop is CASSSWTEETQYF. The CDR3 bases are TGTGCCAGCAGCTCCTGGACAGAGGAGACCCAGTACTTC.